Detailed here is one T cell receptor beta chain. Its antigen is undetermined. This entry belongs to a study of cytomegalovirus exposure and HLA in healthy donors. Germline CDR1 reads MDHEN; CDR2 reads SYDVKM. The CDR3 covers 17 residues. V dropped 4 bases and J dropped 9; count of bases not matched to a gene: 12. 13 Jbeta primers and 60 Vbeta primers were used for the PCR. Here immunoSEQ multiplex PCR was the method, and the copy in TCRdb shows in-frame clones only, minus some. This table holds about 170,000 clones, around 80% found once. Notes on the study in general: TCR beta V- and J-gene trimming was later associated with a missense DCLRE1C variant. Researchers counted approximately 160 TCR beta chains as cytomegalovirus-associated.

This sequence originates from a woman aged 45-65 years in good health and CMV-seronegative. Sequenced input: PBMCs. The chain carries TRBV28 and TRBJ2-1; 13 nucleotides agree with TRBD2. CDR3 in amino acids: CASSSPPVTSGRAEQFF. The CDR3 bases are TGTGCCAGCAGTTCGCCCCCTGTCACTAGCGGGAGGGCTGAGCAGTTCTTC.